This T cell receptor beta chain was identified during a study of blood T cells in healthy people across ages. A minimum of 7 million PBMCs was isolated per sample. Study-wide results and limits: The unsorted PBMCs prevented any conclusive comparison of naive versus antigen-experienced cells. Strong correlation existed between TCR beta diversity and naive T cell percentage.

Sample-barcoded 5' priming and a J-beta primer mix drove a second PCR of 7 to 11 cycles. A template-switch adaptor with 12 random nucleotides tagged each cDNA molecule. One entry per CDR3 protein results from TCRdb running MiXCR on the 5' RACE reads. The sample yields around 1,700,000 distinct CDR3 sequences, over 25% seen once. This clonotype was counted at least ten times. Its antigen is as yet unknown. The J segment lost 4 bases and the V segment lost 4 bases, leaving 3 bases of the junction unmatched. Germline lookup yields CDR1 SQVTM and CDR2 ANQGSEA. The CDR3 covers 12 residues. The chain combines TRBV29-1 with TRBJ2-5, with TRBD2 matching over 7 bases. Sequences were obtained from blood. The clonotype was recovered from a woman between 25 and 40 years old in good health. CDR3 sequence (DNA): TGCAGCGTTGGGGCTAGCGGAGAGACCCAGTACTTC. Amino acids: CSVGASGETQYF.